The clone carrying this T cell receptor beta chain showed up just a few times. Antigen unknown. This entry belongs to a study of T-cell reconstitution after alpha-beta-depleted transplantation in children. Study-level points and caveats: Reports say that about two months after transplant, the alpha-beta T cells came out of several hundred graft clones that had expanded.

Unique molecular identifiers were incorporated when the TCRbeta library was constructed. TCRdb ran MiXCR on the PCR reads and lists one entry per CDR3 protein. The data contain some 600,000 distinct CDR3 sequences, around 13% of them singletons. This specimen was PBMCs, mostly from graft donor cells, taken 360 days after TCRalphabeta/CD19-depleted stem cell transplant. The TCR comes from a male patient under 18 who had a stem cell transplant for acute myeloid leukemia, so the T cells may come from the graft donor.

The CDR3 nucleotides read TGCAGTGCCGTGACAGGAGGGGCCAACGTCCTGACTTTC. Translation: CSAVTGGANVLTF. This chain connects TRBV20-1 to TRBJ2-6; TRBD1 is a possible D gene (6 bases). This CDR3 is 13 amino acids long. Germline values: CDR1 DFQATT, CDR2 SNEGSKA (reference sequence). With 6 bases removed from V and 4 bases from J, the gap between germline ends came to 10 bases.